This note documents a single T cell receptor (beta chain) sequence. The sample originates from a study of blood T cells in healthy people across ages. A sample-barcoded 5' primer and a J-beta primer mix were used in a second PCR of roughly 7 to 12 cycles. TCRdb independently ran MiXCR on the 5' RACE reads; one entry per CDR3 protein. The table has under 1,000,000 distinct CDR3 sequences, 35% to 40% seen once; the top ten hold 10% to 15%. Germline V gene sequence: CDR1 SGHRS, CDR2 YFSETQ. V shed 6 bases and J shed 2 bases, with 14 bases lying between them. This CDR3 region has 14 residues. The chain carries TRBV5-1 and TRBJ2-5; D not resolved. The sequenced material came from blood. The source of this sequence is a man between 18 and 35 years old in good health. The CDR3 DNA sequence: TGCGCCAGCACCCCCCGGACGGTACAAGAGACCCAGTACTTC. Protein sequence: CASTPRTVQETQYF. Filled out from reference TRBV5-1 and TRBJ2-5, the complete variable domain reads KAGVTQTPRYLIKTRGQQVTLSCSPISGHRSVSWYQQTPGQGLQFLFEYFSETQRNKGNFPGRFSGRQFSNSRSEMNVSTLELGDSALYLCASTPRTVQETQYFGPGTRLLVL.